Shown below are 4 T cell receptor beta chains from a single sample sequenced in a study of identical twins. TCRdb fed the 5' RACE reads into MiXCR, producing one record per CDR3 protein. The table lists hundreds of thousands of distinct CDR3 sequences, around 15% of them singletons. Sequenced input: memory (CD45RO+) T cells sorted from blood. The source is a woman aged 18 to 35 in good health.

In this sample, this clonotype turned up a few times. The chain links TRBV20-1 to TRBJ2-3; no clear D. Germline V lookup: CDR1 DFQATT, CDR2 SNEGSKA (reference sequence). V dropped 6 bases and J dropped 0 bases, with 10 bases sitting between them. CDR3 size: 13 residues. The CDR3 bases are TGCAGTGCCGGGCCCGCTAGCACAGATACGCAGTATTTT. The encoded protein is CSAGPASTDTQYF.

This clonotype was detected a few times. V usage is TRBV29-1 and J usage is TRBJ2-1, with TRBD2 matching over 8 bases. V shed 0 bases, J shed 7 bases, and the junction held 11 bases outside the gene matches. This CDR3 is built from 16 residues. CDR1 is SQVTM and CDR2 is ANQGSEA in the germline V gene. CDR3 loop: CSVEEGSAGVYNEQFF. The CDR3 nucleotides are TGCAGCGTTGAAGAGGGGTCAGCGGGAGTATATAATGAGCAGTTCTTC.

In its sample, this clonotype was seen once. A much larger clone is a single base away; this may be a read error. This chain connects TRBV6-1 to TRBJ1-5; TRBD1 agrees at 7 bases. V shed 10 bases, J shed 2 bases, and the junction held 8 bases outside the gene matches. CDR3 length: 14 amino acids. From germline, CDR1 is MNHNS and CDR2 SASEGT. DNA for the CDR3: TGTGCCATCTCGAGACAGGGCGGCAATCAGCCCCAGCATTTT. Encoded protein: CAISRQGGNQPQHF.

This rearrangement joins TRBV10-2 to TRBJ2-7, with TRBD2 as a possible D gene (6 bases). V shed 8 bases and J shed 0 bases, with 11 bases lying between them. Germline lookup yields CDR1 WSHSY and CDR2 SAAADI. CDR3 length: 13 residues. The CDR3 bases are TGCGCCAGCCTTAGCGGTAACTCCTACGAGCAGTACTTC. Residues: CASLSGNSYEQYF.